This TCR beta chain was profiled in a study of OX40 agonist ivuxolimab in advanced cancers. Study details: The study treated patients with ivuxolimab, an agonistic anti-OX40 (CD134) antibody.

This table comes from immunoSEQ multiplex PCR, and its TCRdb copy is limited to in-frame clones, with some not included. The sample lists around 72,000 clones, 80% seen once, with around 8.2% in the top ten. The CDR3 has 12 residues. The V end was cut by 4 bases, the J end by 8 bases, with 11 bases between. CDR1 is ENHRY, CDR2 SYGVKD, per germline. V usage is TRBV10-3 and J usage is TRBJ1-1; D not resolved. The sequencing used CD4+ or CD8+ T cells sorted from blood, collected in a trial of the OX40 agonist ivuxolimab. This sequence was found in an adult with an advanced solid tumor such as melanoma, head and neck, liver or kidney cancer. The DNA of the CDR3 is TGTGCCATCAGTGCCAGCTACCACGAAGCTTTCTTT. This encodes CAISASYHEAFF.